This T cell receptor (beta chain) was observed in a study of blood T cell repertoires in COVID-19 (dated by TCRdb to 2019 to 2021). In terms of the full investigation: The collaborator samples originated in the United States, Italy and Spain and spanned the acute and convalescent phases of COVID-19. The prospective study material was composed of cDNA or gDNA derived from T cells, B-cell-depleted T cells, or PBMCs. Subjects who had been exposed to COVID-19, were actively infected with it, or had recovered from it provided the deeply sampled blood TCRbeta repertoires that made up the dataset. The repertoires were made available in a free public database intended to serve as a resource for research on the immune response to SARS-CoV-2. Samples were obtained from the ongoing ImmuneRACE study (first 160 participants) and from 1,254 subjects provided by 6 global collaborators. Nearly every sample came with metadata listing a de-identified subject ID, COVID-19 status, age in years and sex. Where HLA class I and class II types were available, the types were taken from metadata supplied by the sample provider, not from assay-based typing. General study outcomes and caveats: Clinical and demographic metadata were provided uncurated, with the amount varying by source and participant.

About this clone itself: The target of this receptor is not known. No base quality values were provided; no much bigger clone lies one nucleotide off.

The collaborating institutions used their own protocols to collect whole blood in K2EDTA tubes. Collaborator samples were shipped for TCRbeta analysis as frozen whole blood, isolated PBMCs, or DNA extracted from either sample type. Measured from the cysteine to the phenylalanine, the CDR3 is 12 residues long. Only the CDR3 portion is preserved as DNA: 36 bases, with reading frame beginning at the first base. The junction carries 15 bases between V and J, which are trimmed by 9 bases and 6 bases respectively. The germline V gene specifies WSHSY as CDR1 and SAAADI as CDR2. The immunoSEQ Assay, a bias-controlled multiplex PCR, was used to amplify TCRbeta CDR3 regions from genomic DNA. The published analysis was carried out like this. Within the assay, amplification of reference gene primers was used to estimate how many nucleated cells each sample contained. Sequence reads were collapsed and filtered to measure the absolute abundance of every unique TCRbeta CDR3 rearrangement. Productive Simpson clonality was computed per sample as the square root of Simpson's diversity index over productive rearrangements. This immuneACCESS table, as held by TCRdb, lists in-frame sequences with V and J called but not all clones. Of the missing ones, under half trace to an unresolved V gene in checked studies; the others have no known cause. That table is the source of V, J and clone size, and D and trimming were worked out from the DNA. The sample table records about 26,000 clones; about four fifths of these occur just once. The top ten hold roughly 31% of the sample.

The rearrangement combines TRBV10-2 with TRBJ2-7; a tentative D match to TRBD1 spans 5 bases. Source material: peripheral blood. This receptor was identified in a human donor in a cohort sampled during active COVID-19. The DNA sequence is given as TGCGCCAGGCCTAACAGGAATGGCGAGCAGTACTTC. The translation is CARPNRNGEQYF.